This T cell receptor (beta chain) was identified in a study of vaccination and CD4 T cells after COVID-19. Cultured CD4+ T cell DNA underwent sequencing with the Oncomine TCR Beta short-read assay. Using its own MiXCR run on the PCR reads, TCRdb lists one record per CDR3 protein. Among 20,000 to 30,000 distinct CDR3 sequences listed, approximately 40% were seen once. The CDR3 covers 13 residues. Germline loops: CDR1 SEHNR, CDR2 FQNEAQ (reference sequence). Treatment denoted: approximately nine-day PBMC culture with coronavirus spike peptide pools or control peptides (ViraFEST assay). In its sample, this clonotype was seen once. Its antigen is not known.

Sequences were obtained from CD4+ T cells from blood, cultured in vitro. V usage is TRBV7-9 and J usage is TRBJ2-7, with TRBD1 matching 8 bases. TRBJ2-5 explains the end of the DNA better; the J call may be wrong. This TCR derives from a human donor who had recovered from COVID-19. The CDR3: CASSRQGPWTQYF. As DNA, the CDR3 is TGTGCCAGCAGCCGACAGGGGCCGTGGACCCAGTACTTC.